Listed here are 6 T cell receptor beta chains from one sample, sequenced in a study of cytomegalovirus exposure and HLA in healthy donors. Clones were sequenced by immunoSEQ multiplex PCR, and TCRdb holds only the in-frame ones, with some missing. The sample lists some 180,000 clones, about 89% occurring once. Sequenced sample: PBMCs. These receptors all stem from a man aged 30 to 39 in good health and CMV-seropositive.

The rearrangement uses TRBV5-1 and TRBJ2-7; TRBD1 is a possible D gene (6 bases). The ends were cut back, 3 bases at V and 6 bases at J, with 7 bases in the middle. The CDR3 sequence is 11 residues long. Germline V gene data show CDR1 as SGHRS and CDR2 as YFSETQ. CDR3 region: CASSWGPEQYF. The CDR3 nucleotides read TGCGCCAGCAGCTGGGGGCCCGAGCAGTACTTC.

This clone was counted a few times. The chain employs TRBV5-6 and TRBJ1-1; D is uncertain. In germline, CDR1 is SGHDT, CDR2 YYEEEE. The CDR3 has 13 residues. V shed 2 bases and J shed 0 bases, with 5 bases lying between them. The CDR3 DNA reads TGTGCCAGCAGCTTTAAGGTGAACACTGAAGCTTTCTTT. It specifies CASSFKVNTEAFF.

The chain recombines TRBV2 with TRBJ2-1; 11 positions match TRBD1. V dropped 8 bases and J dropped 0; count of bases not matched to a gene: 9. Germline V gene data show CDR1 as SNHLY and CDR2 as FYNNEI. The CDR3 runs to 17 residues. The CDR3 spells CASCGTGGPSSYNEQFF. Here the CDR3 DNA reads TGTGCCAGCTGCGGGACAGGGGGTCCAAGCTCCTACAATGAGCAGTTCTTC.

This clone was observed a single time. J is TRBJ2-7 and V is TRBV7-2, with D maybe TRBD2 (5 bases). This CDR3 comprises 14 residues. V was shortened by 5 bases and J by 5 bases, with 16 bases between the two germline ends. Germline CDR1 is SGHTA and CDR2 is FQGNSA. The CDR3 sequence is CASSQLPEAHEQYF. The CDR3 DNA reads TGTGCCAGCAGCCAACTCCCGGAGGCACACGAGCAGTACTTC.

In DNA form, the CDR3 reads TGTGCCAGCAGCTTAGGCAGGGTGAGCACAGATACGCAGTATTTT. It specifies CASSLGRVSTDTQYF. The chain recombines TRBV11-3 with TRBJ2-3; possible D gene TRBD1, 5 bases. This CDR3 region has 15 residues. V shed 1 base and J shed 0 bases, with 8 bases lying between them. Germline V CDR1 and CDR2: SGHNT, YENEEA.

This chain uses TRBV2 with TRBJ1-1; D may be TRBD1 (5 bases). V shed 4 bases and J shed 5 bases, with 11 bases lying between them. Per germline, CDR1 SNHLY and CDR2 FYNNEI. The CDR3 loop spans 13 amino acids. CDR3 loop: CASSGGPMTEAFF. The CDR3 nucleotides read TGTGCCAGCAGTGGGGGCCCGATGACTGAAGCTTTCTTT.